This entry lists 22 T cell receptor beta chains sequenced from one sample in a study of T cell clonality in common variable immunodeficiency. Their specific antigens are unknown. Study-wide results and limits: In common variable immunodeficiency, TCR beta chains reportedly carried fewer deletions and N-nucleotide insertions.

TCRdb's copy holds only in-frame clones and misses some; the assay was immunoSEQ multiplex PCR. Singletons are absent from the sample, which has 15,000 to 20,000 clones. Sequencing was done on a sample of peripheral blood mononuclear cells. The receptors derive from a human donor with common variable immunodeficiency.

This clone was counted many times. The sequenced part of the CDR3 DNA is TGTGCCAGCAGTTCCACGTACGGTACG. Protein: CASSSTYGT. The full CDR3 sequence reads CASSSTYGTQYF. This chain joins TRBV7-2 and TRBJ2-3; no clear D. The read gets to within 3 residues of the CDR3 end, and the germline J gene fills in the rest. The CDR3 runs 12 residues. Trimming stripped 6 bases from V and 8 bases from J, with 12 bases between. The germline gives CDR1 SGHTA, CDR2 FQGNSA.

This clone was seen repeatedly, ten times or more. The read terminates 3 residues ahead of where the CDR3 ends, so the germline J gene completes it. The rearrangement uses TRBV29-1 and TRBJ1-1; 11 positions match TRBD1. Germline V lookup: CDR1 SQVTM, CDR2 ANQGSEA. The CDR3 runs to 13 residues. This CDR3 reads CSVGGQGGEEAFF. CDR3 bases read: TGCAGCGTTGGGGGACAGGGGGGGGAGGAA.

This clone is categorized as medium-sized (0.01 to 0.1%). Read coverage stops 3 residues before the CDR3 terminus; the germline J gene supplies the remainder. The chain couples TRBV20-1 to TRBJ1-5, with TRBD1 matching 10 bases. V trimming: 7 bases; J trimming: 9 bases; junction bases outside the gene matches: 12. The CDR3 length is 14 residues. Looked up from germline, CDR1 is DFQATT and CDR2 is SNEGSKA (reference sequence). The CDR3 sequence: CSVGTGASLTPQHF. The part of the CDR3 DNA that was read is TGCAGTGTCGGGACAGGGGCCTCTTTAACGCCC.

The CDR3 sequence: CASSPPKGTGLYEQYF. CDR3 DNA, as far as it was read: TGTGCCAGCTCACCACCGAAGGGGACAGGACTCTACGAG. The chain is built from TRBV18 and TRBJ2-7, with 8 bases identical to TRBD1. Coverage ceases 3 residues before the CDR3 finishes, and the germline J gene fills in the end. Germline CDR1 is KGHSH and CDR2 is LQKENI. J was trimmed by 3 bases and V by 0 bases; bases with no gene match: 7. The CDR3 extends over 16 amino acids.

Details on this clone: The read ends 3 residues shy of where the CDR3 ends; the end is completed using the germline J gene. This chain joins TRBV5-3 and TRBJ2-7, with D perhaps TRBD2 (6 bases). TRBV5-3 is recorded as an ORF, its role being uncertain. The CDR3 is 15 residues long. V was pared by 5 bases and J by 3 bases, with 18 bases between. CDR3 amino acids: CARRGGSRGCYEQYF. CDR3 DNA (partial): TGTGCCAGAAGGGGAGGATCTAGGGGCTGCTACGAG.

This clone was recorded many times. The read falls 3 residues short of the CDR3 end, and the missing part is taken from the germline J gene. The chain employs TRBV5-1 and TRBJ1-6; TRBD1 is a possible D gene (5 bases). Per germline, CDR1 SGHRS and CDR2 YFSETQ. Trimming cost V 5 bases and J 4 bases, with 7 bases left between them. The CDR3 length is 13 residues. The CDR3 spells CASRTAYNSPLHF. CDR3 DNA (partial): TGCGCCAGCAGGACAGCTTATAATTCACCC.

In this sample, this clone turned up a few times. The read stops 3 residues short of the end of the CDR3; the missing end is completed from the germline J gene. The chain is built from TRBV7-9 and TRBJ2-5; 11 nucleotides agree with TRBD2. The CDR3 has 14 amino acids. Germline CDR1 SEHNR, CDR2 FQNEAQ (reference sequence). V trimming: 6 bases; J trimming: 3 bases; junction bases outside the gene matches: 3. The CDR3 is CASSQGLAEETQYF. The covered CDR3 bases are TGTGCCAGCAGTCAGGGACTAGCGGAAGAGACC.

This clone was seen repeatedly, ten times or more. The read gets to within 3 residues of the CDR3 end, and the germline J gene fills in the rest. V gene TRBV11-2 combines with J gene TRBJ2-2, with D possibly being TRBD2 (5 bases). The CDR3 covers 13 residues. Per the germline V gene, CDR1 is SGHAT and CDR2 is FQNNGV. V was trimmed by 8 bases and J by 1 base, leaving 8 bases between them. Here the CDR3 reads CASGLWNTGELFF. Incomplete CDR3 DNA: TGTGCCAGCGGACTTTGGAACACCGGGGAG.

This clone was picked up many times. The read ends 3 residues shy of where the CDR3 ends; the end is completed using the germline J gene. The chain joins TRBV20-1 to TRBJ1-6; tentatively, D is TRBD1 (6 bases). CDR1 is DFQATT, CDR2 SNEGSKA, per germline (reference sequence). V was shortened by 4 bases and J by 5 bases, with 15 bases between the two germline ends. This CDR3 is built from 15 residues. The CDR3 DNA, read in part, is TGCAGTGCTACTAGGGGGACATACGATAATTCACCC. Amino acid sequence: CSATRGTYDNSP. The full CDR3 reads CSATRGTYDNSPLHF.

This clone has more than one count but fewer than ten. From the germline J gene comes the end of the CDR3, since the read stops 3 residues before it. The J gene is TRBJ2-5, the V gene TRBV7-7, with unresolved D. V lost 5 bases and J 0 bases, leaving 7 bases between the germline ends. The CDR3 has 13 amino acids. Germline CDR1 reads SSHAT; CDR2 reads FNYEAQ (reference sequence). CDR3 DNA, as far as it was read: TGTGCCAGCAGCCTCGGGTACCAAGAGACC. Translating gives CASSLGYQET. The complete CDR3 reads CASSLGYQETQYF.

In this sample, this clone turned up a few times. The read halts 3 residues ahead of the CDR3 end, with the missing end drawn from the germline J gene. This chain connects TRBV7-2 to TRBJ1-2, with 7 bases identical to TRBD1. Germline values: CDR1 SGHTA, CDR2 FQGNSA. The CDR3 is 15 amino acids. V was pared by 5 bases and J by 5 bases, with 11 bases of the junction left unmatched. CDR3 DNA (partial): TGTGCCAGCAGCCCGCCCTGGACAGGAATATATGGC. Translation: CASSPPWTGIYG. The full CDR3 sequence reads CASSPPWTGIYGYTF.

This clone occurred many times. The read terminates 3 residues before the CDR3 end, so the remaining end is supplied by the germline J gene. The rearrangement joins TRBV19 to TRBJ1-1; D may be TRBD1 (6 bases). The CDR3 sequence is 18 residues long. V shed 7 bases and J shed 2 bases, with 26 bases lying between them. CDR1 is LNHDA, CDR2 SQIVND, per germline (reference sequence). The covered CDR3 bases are TGTGCCAGTACCATATACACCCAGGCCGGGGGGCTTAACACTGAA. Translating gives CASTIYTQAGGLNTE. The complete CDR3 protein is CASTIYTQAGGLNTEAFF.

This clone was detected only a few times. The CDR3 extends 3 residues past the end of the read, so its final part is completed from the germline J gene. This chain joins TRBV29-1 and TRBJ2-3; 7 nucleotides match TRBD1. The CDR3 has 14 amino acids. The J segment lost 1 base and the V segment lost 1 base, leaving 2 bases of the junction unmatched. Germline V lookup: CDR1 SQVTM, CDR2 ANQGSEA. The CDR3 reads CSVEAGGGTDTQYF. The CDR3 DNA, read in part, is TGCAGCGTTGAAGCAGGGGGAGGCACAGATACG.

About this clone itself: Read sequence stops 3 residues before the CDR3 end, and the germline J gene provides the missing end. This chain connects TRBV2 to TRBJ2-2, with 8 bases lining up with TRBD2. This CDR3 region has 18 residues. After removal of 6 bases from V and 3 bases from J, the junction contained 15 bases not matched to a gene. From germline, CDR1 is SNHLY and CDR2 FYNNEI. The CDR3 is CASRNPLAGGSDTGELFF. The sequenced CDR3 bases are TGTGCCAGCAGAAATCCCTTGGCGGGGGGTTCGGACACCGGGGAG.

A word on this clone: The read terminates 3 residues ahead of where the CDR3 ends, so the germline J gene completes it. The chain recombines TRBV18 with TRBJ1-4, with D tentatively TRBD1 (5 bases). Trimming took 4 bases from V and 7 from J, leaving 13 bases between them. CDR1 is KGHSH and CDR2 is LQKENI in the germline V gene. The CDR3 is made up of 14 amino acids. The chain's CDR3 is CASSRGVLGEKLFF. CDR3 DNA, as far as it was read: TGTGCCAGCTCACGGGGCGTCCTAGGTGAAAAA.

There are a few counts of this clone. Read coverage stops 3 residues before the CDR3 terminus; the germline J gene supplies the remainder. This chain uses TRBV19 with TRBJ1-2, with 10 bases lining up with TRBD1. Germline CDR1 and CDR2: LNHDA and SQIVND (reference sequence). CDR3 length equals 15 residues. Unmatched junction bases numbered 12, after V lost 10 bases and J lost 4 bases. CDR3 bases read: TGTGCCACCTACGACGGACAGGGGGGACCCTATGGC. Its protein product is CATYDGQGGPYG. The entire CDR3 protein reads CATYDGQGGPYGYTF.

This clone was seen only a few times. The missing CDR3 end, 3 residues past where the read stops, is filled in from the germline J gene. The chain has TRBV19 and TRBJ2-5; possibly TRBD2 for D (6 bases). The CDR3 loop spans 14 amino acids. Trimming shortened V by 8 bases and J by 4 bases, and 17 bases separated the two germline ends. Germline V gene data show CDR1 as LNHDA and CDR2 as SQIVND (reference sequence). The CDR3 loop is CASQRAGSGETQYF. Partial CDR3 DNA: TGTGCCAGTCAAAGGGCGGGGTCAGGAGAGACC. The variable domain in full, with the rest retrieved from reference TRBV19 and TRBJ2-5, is DGGITQSPKYLFRKEGQNVTLSCEQNLNHDAMYWYRQDPGQGLRLIYYSQIVNDFQKGDIAEGYSVSREKKESFPLTVTSAQKNPTAFYLCASQRAGSGETQYFGPGTRLLVL.

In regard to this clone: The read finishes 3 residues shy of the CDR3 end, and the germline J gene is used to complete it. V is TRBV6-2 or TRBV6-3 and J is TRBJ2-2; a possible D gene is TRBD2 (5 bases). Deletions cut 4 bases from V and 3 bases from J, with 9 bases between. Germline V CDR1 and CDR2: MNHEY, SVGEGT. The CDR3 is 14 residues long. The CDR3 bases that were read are TGTGCCAGCAGTTCGGACTTTTACACCGGGGAG. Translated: CASSSDFYTGE. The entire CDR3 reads CASSSDFYTGELFF.

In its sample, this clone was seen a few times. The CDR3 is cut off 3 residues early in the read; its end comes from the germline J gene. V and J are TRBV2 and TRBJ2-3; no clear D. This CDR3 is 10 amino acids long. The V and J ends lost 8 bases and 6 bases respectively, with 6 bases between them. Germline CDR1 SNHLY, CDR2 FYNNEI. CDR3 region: CASGRDTQYF. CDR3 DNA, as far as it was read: TGTGCCAGCGGGCGCGATACG.

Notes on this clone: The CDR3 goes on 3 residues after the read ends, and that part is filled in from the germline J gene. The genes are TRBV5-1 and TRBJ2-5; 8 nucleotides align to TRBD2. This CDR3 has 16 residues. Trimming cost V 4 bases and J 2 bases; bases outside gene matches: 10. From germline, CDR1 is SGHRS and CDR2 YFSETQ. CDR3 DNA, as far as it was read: TGCGCCAGCAGCCTGGGACTAGTTCGGGCTCAAGAGACC. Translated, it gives CASSLGLVRAQET. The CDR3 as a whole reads CASSLGLVRAQETQYF.

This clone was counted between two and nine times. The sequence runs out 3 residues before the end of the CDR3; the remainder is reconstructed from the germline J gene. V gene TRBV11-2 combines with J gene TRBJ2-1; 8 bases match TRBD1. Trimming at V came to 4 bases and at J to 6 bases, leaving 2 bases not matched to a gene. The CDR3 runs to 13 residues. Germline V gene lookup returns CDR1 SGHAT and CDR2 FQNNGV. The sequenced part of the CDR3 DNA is TGTGCCAGCAGCTCGACAGGGGTCAATGAG. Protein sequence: CASSSTGVNE. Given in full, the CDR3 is CASSSTGVNEQFF.

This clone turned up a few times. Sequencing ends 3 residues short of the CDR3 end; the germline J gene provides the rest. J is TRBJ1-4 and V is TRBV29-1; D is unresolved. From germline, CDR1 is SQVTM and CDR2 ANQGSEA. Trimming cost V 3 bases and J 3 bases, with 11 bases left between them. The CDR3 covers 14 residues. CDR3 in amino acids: CSVDEGLANEKLFF. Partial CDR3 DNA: TGCAGCGTTGATGAGGGCCTGGCTAATGAAAAA.